This T cell receptor beta chain was captured in a study of T cells in Graves' hyperthyroidism and ophthalmopathy. Germline lookup yields CDR1 KGHSH and CDR2 LQKENI. V was shortened by 3 bases and J by 7 bases, with 19 bases between the two germline ends. The CDR3 has 16 residues. General study points: Among clonotypes expanded in thyroid above 0.001, most were also found in blood.

Amplification of TCR beta CDR3 regions was performed using RNA transcripts as template. HTBI primers were used for first-round RT-PCR of the TCR CDR3. Each CDR3 protein is one row after TCRdb ran MiXCR on the multiplex PCR reads. In the table there are more than 300,000 distinct CDR3 sequences, approximately 17% of which are singletons. This clonotype was seen a few times. Antigen unknown. Duration under 3 months, a NOSPECS grade of at least 4, and a Clinical Activity Score of at least 3 characterized the ophthalmopathy patients. Thyroid ultrasound, orbital computed tomography, clinical symptoms, and serum thyroxine and TRAb underpinned diagnoses. Fresh peripheral blood, roughly 9.8 ml of it, supplied the PBMCs.

The chain joins TRBV18 to TRBJ1-3; no definite D call. This sequence originates from a man aged 18 to 35 with Graves' ophthalmopathy. Sequenced input: blood. CDR3 sequence reads: CASSPSTGIEGNTIYF. CDR3 in DNA: TGTGCCAGCTCACCCTCCACTGGCATCGAAGGGAACACCATATATTTT.